These 22 T cell receptor beta chains originate from one sample sequenced in a study of human T cells and chemical hapten exposure. The time point denotes: patch test 2, 6 weeks after DPC sensitization. Indicated treatment: therapeutic diphenylcyclopropenone sensitization with weekly scalp DPC. One entry per CDR3 protein, called by TCRdb with MiXCR from the RACE reads. Here the sample spans fewer than 100,000 distinct CDR3 sequences, around a tenth being singletons. The input for sequencing was whole blood, taken in connection with sensitization to the hapten diphenylcyclopropenone (DPC). These receptors were collected from a man aged 18 to 29 with alopecia areata. Some clones in this sample may be carry-over from other donors' samples.

The chain links TRBV5-1 to TRBJ2-2; D perhaps matches TRBD1 (5 bases). Germline CDR1 is SGHRS and CDR2 is YFSETQ. Trimming pared 0 bases from V and 4 bases from J, leaving 10 bases between. The CDR3 loop spans 15 amino acids. CDR3 sequence (DNA): TGCGCCAGCAGCTTGGATCAGGGTTTCACCGGGGAGCTGTTTTTT. As protein: CASSLDQGFTGELFF. The full variable domain, with the rest looked up from reference TRBV5-1 and TRBJ2-2, is KAGVTQTPRYLIKTRGQQVTLSCSPISGHRSVSWYQQTPGQGLQFLFEYFSETQRNKGNFPGRFSGRQFSNSRSEMNVSTLELGDSALYLCASSLDQGFTGELFFGEGSRLTVL.

The sample holds a few counts of this clonotype. The genes are TRBV4-3 and TRBJ1-2; possibly TRBD1 for D (5 bases). Trimming stripped 0 bases from V and 4 bases from J, with 15 bases between. The length of the CDR3 is 16 residues. Germline CDR1 reads LGHNA; CDR2 reads YSLEER. The CDR3 is CASSQDSGGRVYGYTF. CDR3 in DNA: TGCGCCAGCAGCCAAGATTCGGGGGGAAGAGTCTATGGCTACACCTTC.

This clonotype was seen more than once but under ten times. This sequence joins TRBV5-6 and TRBJ2-6, with 8 bases fitting TRBD1. The CDR3 extends over 15 amino acids. In germline, CDR1 is SGHDT, CDR2 YYEEEE. Unmatched junction bases numbered 0, after V lost 2 bases and J lost 2 bases. The CDR3 region has the DNA TGTGCCAGCAGCTTACAGGGGGCTGGGGCCAACGTCCTGACTTTC. As protein: CASSLQGAGANVLTF.

The sample holds a few counts of this clonotype. Sequence at one end of the junction differs from germline and may be a read error. V and J are TRBV19 and TRBJ2-5; TRBD1 might be the D (6 bases). Germline V CDR1 and CDR2: LNHDA, SQIVND (reference sequence). This CDR3 is 12 amino acids long. The CDR3 here is CASSTGWETQYF. The CDR3 nucleotides read TGTGCCAGCAGTACAGGGTGGGAGACCCAGTACTTC.

The chain carries TRBV28 and TRBJ2-3; D unclear. CDR1 and CDR2 from the germline V gene are MDHEN and SYDVKM. V was cut by 3 bases and J by 6 bases, with 7 bases left in between. CDR3 length equals 12 residues. The CDR3 DNA follows: TGTGCCAGCAGTTTGGGCCGCGATACGCAGTATTTT. Its protein product is CASSLGRDTQYF.

This clonotype was seen ten or more times. This chain uses TRBV7-3 with TRBJ1-1; 7 nucleotides line up with TRBD1. Unmatched junction bases numbered 8, after V lost 5 bases and J lost 5 bases. There are 14 residues in the CDR3. Germline V gene data show CDR1 as SGHTA and CDR2 as FQGTGA. The CDR3 protein is CASSLDRVVTEAFF. DNA for the CDR3: TGTGCCAGCAGCCTCGACAGGGTGGTAACTGAAGCTTTCTTT.

This clonotype was counted only a few times. The V gene is TRBV6-5, the J gene TRBJ1-2; D uncertain. Germline V gene sequence: CDR1 MNHEY, CDR2 SVGAGI. V gave up 9 bases and J gave up 4 bases, with 15 bases separating them. The CDR3 runs to 13 residues. The CDR3 spells CASSGREGYGYTF. For the CDR3, the DNA is TGTGCCAGTTCGGGCCGGGAGGGCTATGGCTACACCTTC.

The CDR3 DNA reads as TGTGCCAGCAGCTCTTGCCCCCGAGGGGATCAAAACGAGCAGTACGTC. Translating it yields CASSSCPRGDQNEQYV. J is TRBJ2-7 and V is TRBV21-1; no check of the table's D call, TRBD1, against the DNA was made. TRBV21-1 is listed as a pseudogene. This CDR3 is 16 amino acids long.

This clonotype was seen repeatedly, ten times or more. V and J are TRBV7-3 and TRBJ2-2; D not certain. The CDR3 extends over 13 amino acids. V lost 0 bases and J 6 bases, leaving 5 bases between the germline ends. Looked up from germline, CDR1 is SGHTA and CDR2 is FQGTGA. CDR3: CASSLTLSGELFF. In nucleotides, the CDR3 is TGTGCCAGCAGCTTAACCCTCTCCGGGGAGCTGTTTTTT.

This clonotype was picked up a small number of times. The V call is TRBV7-2, the J call TRBJ1-3, with 12 bases identical to TRBD1. With V trimmed by 4 bases and J by 3 bases, 7 bases remained unmatched. Per germline, CDR1 SGHTA and CDR2 FQGNSA. This CDR3 is 17 amino acids long. The CDR3: CASSSGTGGAYGNTIYF. The CDR3 bases are TGTGCCAGCAGCTCTGGGACAGGGGGCGCATATGGAAACACCATATATTTT.

This clonotype was counted only a few times. The chain joins TRBV7-2 to TRBJ2-3; 8 bases align to TRBD2. CDR1 and CDR2 (germline): SGHTA, FQGNSA. The CDR3 runs to 16 residues. V was pared by 4 bases and J by 2 bases, with 8 bases of the junction left unmatched. The CDR3 is CASSSERGWNTDTQYF. CDR3 coding DNA: TGTGCCAGCAGCTCGGAGCGGGGGTGGAACACAGATACGCAGTATTTT.

As to this clonotype: One end of the junction is discordant with germline, which a read error may explain. V gene TRBV11-2 combines with J gene TRBJ2-2, with 14 bases fitting TRBD2. In germline, CDR1 is SGHAT, CDR2 FQNNGV. The CDR3 is 18 amino acids. Here the CDR3 reads CASSLVGLAGGLTGELLF. CDR3 nucleotides: TGTGCCAGCAGCTTAGTAGGACTAGCGGGGGGCCTCACCGGGGAGCTGTTATTT.

The V gene is TRBV19, the J gene TRBJ2-3, with D unclear. Per germline, CDR1 LNHDA and CDR2 SQIVND (reference sequence). Trimming shortened V by 4 bases and J by 0 bases, and 8 bases separated the two germline ends. The CDR3 is 14 amino acids. The CDR3 sequence is CASSTIQSTDTQYF. In DNA, the CDR3 is TGTGCCAGTAGTACGATACAGAGCACAGATACGCAGTATTTT.

In its sample, this clonotype was seen many times. Here the CDR3 reads CSAAIELGYGYTF. The CDR3 DNA is TGCAGTGCTGCAATAGAGTTAGGGTATGGCTACACCTTC. The rearrangement joins TRBV20-1 to TRBJ1-2; D gene uncertain. The germline gives CDR1 DFQATT, CDR2 SNEGSKA (reference sequence). The CDR3 spans 13 residues. V gave up 5 bases and J gave up 5 bases, with 15 bases separating them.

J is TRBJ1-2 and V is TRBV6-5; D may be TRBD1 (6 bases). The V gene lost 5 bases and the J gene lost 5 bases, with 21 bases spanning the gap. This CDR3 has 16 amino acids. Looked up from germline, CDR1 is MNHEY and CDR2 is SVGAGI. The CDR3 sequence is CASSQWDILEEYGYTF. DNA for the CDR3: TGTGCCAGCAGTCAATGGGACATCCTCGAGGAGTATGGCTACACCTTC.

The rearrangement uses TRBV25-1 and TRBJ2-2, with D tentatively TRBD1 (5 bases). Germline V gene sequence: CDR1 MGHDK, CDR2 SYGVNS. V gave up 2 bases and J gave up 5 bases, with 9 bases separating them. This CDR3 has 14 amino acids. The DNA for the CDR3 is TGTGCCAGCAGTGAACGACAGACAACCGGGGAGCTGTTTTTT. Its protein is CASSERQTTGELFF. Looking up the rest from reference TRBV25-1 and TRBJ2-2 gives the full variable domain: EADIYQTPRYLVIGTGKKITLECSQTMGHDKMYWYQQDPGMELHLIHYSYGVNSTEKGDLSSESTVSRIRTEHFPLTLESARPSHTSQYLCASSERQTTGELFFGEGSRLTVL.

There are many counts of this clonotype. The chain combines TRBV5-6 with TRBJ1-1; D is uncertain. CDR1 and CDR2 (germline): SGHDT, YYEEEE. The germline V and J ends were trimmed by 2 bases and 1 base, with 6 bases remaining between them. The CDR3 loop spans 13 amino acids. CDR3 amino acids: CASSFDTNTEAFF. The CDR3 nucleotides are TGTGCCAGCAGCTTTGACACGAACACTGAAGCTTTCTTT.

This clonotype was seen only a few times. V gene TRBV10-3 combines with J gene TRBJ1-6; D call uncertain. The V and J ends lost 8 bases and 8 bases respectively, with 16 bases between them. Germline loops: CDR1 ENHRY, CDR2 SYGVKD. The CDR3 spans 14 residues. The CDR3 coding sequence is TGTGCCATCTCCCCGGGCGGCGGGTATTCACCCCTCCACTTT. This gives the protein CAISPGGGYSPLHF.

The table lists this clonotype with many counts. The rearrangement uses TRBV2 and TRBJ1-6; 7 bases agree with TRBD1. V shed 8 bases and J 9 bases; nucleotides not matched to a gene: 10. Looked up from germline, CDR1 is SNHLY and CDR2 is FYNNEI. This CDR3 has 14 residues. The CDR3 nucleotides read TGTGCCAGCGGCCAGACAGGGAGTAGTTCACCCCTCCACTTT. Protein product: CASGQTGSSSPLHF.

This clonotype has only a few counts. This sequence joins TRBV20-1 and TRBJ2-3; possibly TRBD1 or TRBD2 for D (6 bases each). The CDR3 is 14 residues long. The V end was cut by 3 bases, the J end by 2 bases, with 12 bases between. Per the germline V gene, CDR1 is DFQATT and CDR2 is SNEGSKA (reference sequence). Written as DNA, the CDR3 is TGCAGTGCTAGGGTGGGGGGCCCCACAGATACGCAGTATTTT. Residues: CSARVGGPTDTQYF.

In this sample, this clonotype turned up many times. The chain recombines TRBV7-8 with TRBJ2-2, with D possibly TRBD2 on 5 matching bases. The germline V gene encodes CDR1 SGHVS and CDR2 FQNEAQ. Trimming removed 1 base at V and 6 bases at J, with 12 bases between. The length of the CDR3 is 15 residues. This CDR3 reads CASSLVGLASGELFF. DNA of the CDR3: TGTGCCAGCAGCTTAGTAGGGCTAGCTTCCGGGGAGCTGTTTTTT.

In its sample, this clonotype was seen a few times. V gene TRBV18 combines with J gene TRBJ1-1, with D maybe TRBD1 (6 bases). Germline assignment: CDR1 KGHSH and CDR2 LQKENI. The CDR3 extends over 16 amino acids. The ends were cut back, 3 bases at V and 4 bases at J, with 18 bases in the middle. The CDR3 protein is CASSPLPGGRSTEAFF. DNA for the CDR3: TGTGCCAGCTCACCTCTTCCGGGGGGCAGGAGCACTGAAGCTTTCTTT.